The text below deals with one T cell receptor beta chain. The CDR3 has 14 residues. Per the germline V gene, CDR1 is MNHEY and CDR2 is SMNVEV (reference sequence). V lost 0 bases and J lost 8, with 10 bases in between. This entry is derived from a study of blood T cell repertoires in COVID-19. The wider study: Collection of acute and convalescent COVID-19 samples took place in the United States, Italy and Spain. PBMCs, B-cell-depleted T cells, or T cells provided the cDNA or gDNA that made up the material.

In the authors' methods: From reference gene primer amplification, estimates of nucleated cell counts were derived. Clones were sequenced by immunoSEQ multiplex PCR, and TCRdb holds only the in-frame ones, with some missing. V, J and clone size were drawn from that table, and D and trimming were deduced from the DNA. The table has approximately 230,000 clones, about 85% seen once; the top ten hold under 4%. The TCR originated in a man aged 18 to 30 with active or convalescent COVID-19. V and J are TRBV27 and TRBJ1-4; D is unclear. Sequencing used peripheral blood. CDR3 in amino acids: CASSLSRGGEKLFF. The CDR3 nucleotides are TGTGCCAGCAGTTTATCGCGGGGTGGGGAAAAACTGTTTTTT.